This section outlines one T cell receptor (beta chain) sequence together with its context. Unique molecular identifiers (one per individual cDNA molecule) were attached. TCRdb used MiXCR to reprocess the 5' RACE reads, holding one entry per CDR3 protein. The sample consists of nearly 90,000 distinct CDR3 sequences, about 15% of them appearing once. CDR3 length: 15 residues. Trimming cost V 5 bases and J 3 bases; bases outside gene matches: 8. The sample is drawn from a study of early T cells in non-severe SARS-CoV-2 infection. The chain joins TRBV12-3 or TRBV12-4 to TRBJ2-5; TRBD1 agrees at 8 bases. The sequence came from an adult who was a healthcare worker with PCR-confirmed SARS-CoV-2 infection or an uninfected control (not recorded which). The source material was whole blood. The CDR3 here is CASSTPPDREETQYF. Written as DNA, the CDR3 is TGTGCCAGCAGTACGCCACCGGACAGGGAAGAGACCCAGTACTTC.